The next 13 T cell receptor beta chains were all read from a single sample in a study of T-cell memory formation after mild COVID-19. TCRdb re-derived calls from the 5' RACE reads in MiXCR, one entry per CDR3 protein. The sample has under 300,000 distinct CDR3 sequences; under 8.5% are singletons. The sample comprised PBMCs or a T cell subset sorted from them (not recorded which). The source of these receptors is a man younger than 35 who had mild COVID-19 (a few samples of this study predate the infection). Cell type and time point are not known.

This rearrangement joins TRBV12-3 or TRBV12-4 to TRBJ2-5, with 7 bases fitting TRBD1. CDR3 length equals 14 residues. V trimming: 5 bases; J trimming: 1 base; junction bases outside the gene matches: 4. The CDR3 bases are TGTGCCAGCAGTCTGAGGGACAGCCAAGAGACCCAGTACTTC. Translated: CASSLRDSQETQYF.

In this sample, this clonotype turned up a few times. The rearrangement uses TRBV6-2 or TRBV6-3 and TRBJ2-2; D uncertain. There are 12 residues in the CDR3. V was trimmed by 2 bases and J by 7 bases, leaving 5 bases between them. Germline V gives CDR1 MNHEY, CDR2 SVGEGT. Here the CDR3 DNA reads TGTGCCAGCAGTTACGGCGACGGGGAGCTGTTTTTT. Its translation: CASSYGDGELFF.

This chain's CDR3 is CSARGVGGYQPQHF. CDR3 nucleotide sequence: TGCAGTGCTAGAGGGGTAGGGGGGTATCAGCCCCAGCATTTT. This sequence joins TRBV20-1 and TRBJ1-5; D is possibly TRBD1 (6 bases). The germline V and J ends were trimmed by 1 base and 5 bases, with 12 bases remaining between them. CDR1 is DFQATT and CDR2 is SNEGSKA in the germline V gene (reference sequence). CDR3 length: 14 amino acids.

This rearrangement joins TRBV18 to TRBJ1-6; TRBD1 aligns across 7 bases. V lost 5 bases to trimming and J lost 9 bases; unmatched junction nucleotides: 10. CDR1 and CDR2 (germline): KGHSH, LQKENI. The CDR3 is 15 amino acids. CDR3 sequence reads: CASSFSGTVGSPLHF. Written as DNA, the CDR3 is TGTGCCAGCTCATTTTCCGGGACAGTCGGTTCACCCCTCCACTTT.

This clonotype came up many times. This chain uses TRBV6-2 or TRBV6-3 with TRBJ2-7; D perhaps matches TRBD1 (6 bases). Germline CDR1 reads MNHEY; CDR2 reads SVGEGT. Trimming stripped 4 bases from V and 3 bases from J, with 13 bases between. The CDR3 totals 14 residues. CDR3 sequence reads: CASSSLRTDYEQYF. The DNA for the CDR3 is TGTGCCAGCAGTTCCCTCCGGACAGACTACGAGCAGTACTTC.

This clonotype is categorized as medium-sized. The chain recombines TRBV12-3 or TRBV12-4 with TRBJ1-2; no definite D call. With 2 bases removed from V and 0 bases from J, the gap between germline ends came to 10 bases. This CDR3 spans 15 amino acids. CDR3: CASSLISLANYGYTF. The CDR3 DNA follows: TGTGCCAGCAGTTTAATCTCCCTAGCTAACTATGGCTACACCTTC.

In its sample, this clonotype was seen a few times. The chain joins TRBV12-3 or TRBV12-4 to TRBJ2-7; a possible D gene is TRBD2 (7 bases). V was clipped by 3 bases and J by 6 bases, with 15 bases between them. The CDR3 length is 14 residues. The CDR3 sequence: CASSFGGGGTEQYF. Here the CDR3 DNA reads TGTGCCAGCAGTTTTGGCGGGGGCGGGACCGAGCAGTACTTC.

This clonotype appeared a few times. V gene TRBV4-2 combines with J gene TRBJ2-3; 8 nucleotides line up with TRBD2. The CDR3 has 17 residues. V was clipped by 0 bases and J by 2 bases; unmatched bases: 7. From germline, CDR1 is LGHNA and CDR2 YNFKEQ. CDR3 nucleotides: TGTGCCAGCAGCCAAGATCGGCGGGAGGCTTACACAGATACGCAGTATTTT. This encodes CASSQDRREAYTDTQYF.

This chain connects TRBV5-1 to TRBJ2-7, with D unresolved. The germline CDR1 and CDR2 sequences are SGHRS and YFSETQ. This CDR3 is built from 16 residues. Trimming took off 3 bases at V and 3 bases at J, with 19 bases between the two ends. The CDR3 bases are TGCGCCAGCAGCTCGGTACACAGTTTTGTCGACTACGAGCAGTACTTC. Translating it yields CASSSVHSFVDYEQYF.

This clonotype has only a few counts. This sequence joins TRBV28 and TRBJ2-7; either TRBD1 or TRBD2 may fit D (6 bases each). The germline CDR1 and CDR2 sequences are MDHEN and SYDVKM. V was pared by 6 bases and J by 6 bases, with 12 bases between. CDR3 size: 12 residues. CDR3 loop: CASRSGASEQYV. CDR3 bases: TGTGCCAGCAGGTCGGGGGCATCCGAGCAGTACGTC.

This clonotype was seen many times. J is TRBJ2-1 and V is TRBV4-1, with 7 bases matching TRBD1. Trimming took 4 bases from V and 14 from J; bases not matched to a gene: 8. CDR1 is MGHRA, CDR2 YSYEKL, per germline. This CDR3 is built from 12 residues. DNA of the CDR3: TGCGCCAGCAGCCTAACCGGGACAGAGAAGTTCTTC. This gives the protein CASSLTGTEKFF.

This rearrangement joins TRBV6-2 or TRBV6-3 to TRBJ2-2; D is unclear. The V and J ends lost 2 bases and 3 bases respectively, with 16 bases between them. Germline CDR1 reads MNHEY; CDR2 reads SVGEGT. There are 17 residues in the CDR3. For the CDR3, the DNA is TGTGCCAGCAGTTACACTATTGGGCAGAAACACACCGGGGAGCTGTTTTTT. Translation: CASSYTIGQKHTGELFF.

This clonotype showed up just a few times. The chain couples TRBV3-1 to TRBJ1-5; TRBD1 agrees at 12 bases. The V and J ends lost 0 bases and 4 bases, in that order; junction bases with no gene match: 10. In germline, CDR1 is LGHDT, CDR2 YNNKEL (reference sequence). The length of the CDR3 is 19 residues. DNA of the CDR3: TGTGCCAGCAGCCAAGATTACCCTCTGGGACAGGGGGCAAATCAGCCCCAGCATTTT. Its translation is CASSQDYPLGQGANQPQHF.